This T cell receptor (beta chain) was sequenced for a study of OX40 agonist ivuxolimab in advanced cancers. Study at large: Ivuxolimab, which is an agonistic anti-OX40 (CD134) antibody, was administered to the patients.

Regarding this clone: Its antigen is not known. The junction differs from germline at one of its ends, possibly a read error.

Produced via immunoSEQ multiplex PCR; TCRdb's table is partial and in-frame only. Here the sample spans fewer than 60,000 clones, just over 90% being singletons. Drawing of blood for sampling happened at baseline, at cycle 4 day 1, and at cycle 7 day 1. Germline CDR1 reads SGDLS; CDR2 reads YYNGEE. This CDR3 is built from 13 residues. Whole-study findings and limits: Expanded clones belonging to CD8+ T cells outnumbered, on average, those of CD4+.

The TCR sequence derives from an adult with an advanced solid tumor such as melanoma, head and neck, liver or kidney cancer. Material: CD4+ or CD8+ T cells sorted from blood, obtained in a trial of the OX40 agonist ivuxolimab. The chain links TRBV9 to TRBJ2-7; D may be TRBD1 (5 bases). The CDR3 nucleotides read TGTGCCAGCAGACCGCAGGGCTCCTACGAGCAGTCCTTC. Its translation is CASRPQGSYEQSF.